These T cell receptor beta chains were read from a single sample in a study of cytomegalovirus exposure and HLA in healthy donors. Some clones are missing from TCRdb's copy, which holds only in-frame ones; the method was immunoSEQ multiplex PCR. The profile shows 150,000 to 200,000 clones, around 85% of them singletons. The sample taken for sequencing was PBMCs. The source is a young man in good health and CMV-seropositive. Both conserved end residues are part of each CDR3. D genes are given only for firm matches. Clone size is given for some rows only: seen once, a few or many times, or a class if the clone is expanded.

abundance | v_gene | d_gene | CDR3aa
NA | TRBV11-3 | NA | CASSSGFYYGYTF
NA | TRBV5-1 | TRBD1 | CASSTQGARTEAFF
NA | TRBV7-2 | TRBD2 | CASSPAGGSSYEQYF
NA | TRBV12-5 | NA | CASGLATGSGNTIYF
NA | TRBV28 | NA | CASREGQSYEQYF
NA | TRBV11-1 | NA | CASSQVRGQPQLYEQYF
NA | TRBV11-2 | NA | CASSYDSRYEQYF
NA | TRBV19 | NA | CASSSLTGLDEQFF
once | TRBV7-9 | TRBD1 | CASSPETGVLRFSEQYF
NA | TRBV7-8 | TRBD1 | CASSPPGQSYEQYF
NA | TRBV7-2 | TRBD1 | CASSLGTGGSSYNSPLHF
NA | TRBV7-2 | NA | CASSTLGQGNYGYTF
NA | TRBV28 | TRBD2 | CAGRGSAGGKAGELFF
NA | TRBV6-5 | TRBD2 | CASRLSGRVTYEQYF
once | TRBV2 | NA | CASTDREDYGYTF
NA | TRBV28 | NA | CASSSPGVHAKNIQYF
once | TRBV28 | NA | CASSLSGEVVGGYTF